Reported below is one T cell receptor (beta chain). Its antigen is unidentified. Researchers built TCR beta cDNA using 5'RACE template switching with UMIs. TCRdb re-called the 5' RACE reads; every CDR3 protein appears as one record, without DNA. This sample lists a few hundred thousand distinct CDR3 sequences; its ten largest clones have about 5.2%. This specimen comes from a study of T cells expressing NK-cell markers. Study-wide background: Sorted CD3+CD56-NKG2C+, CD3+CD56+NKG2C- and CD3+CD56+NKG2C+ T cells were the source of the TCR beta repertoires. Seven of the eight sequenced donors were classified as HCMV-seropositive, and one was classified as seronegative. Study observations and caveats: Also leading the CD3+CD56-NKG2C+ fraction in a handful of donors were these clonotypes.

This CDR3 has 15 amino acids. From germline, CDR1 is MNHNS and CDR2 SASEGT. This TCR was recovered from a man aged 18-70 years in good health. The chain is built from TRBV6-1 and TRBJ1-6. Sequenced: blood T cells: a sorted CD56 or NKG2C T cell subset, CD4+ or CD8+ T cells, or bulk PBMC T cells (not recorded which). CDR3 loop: CASSRNVDPNSPLHF.